The entry below describes one TCR beta chain. The antigen is undetermined. One entry per CDR3 protein, called by TCRdb with MiXCR from the 5' RACE reads. The profile shows 750,000 to 850,000 distinct CDR3 sequences, about an eighth of them singletons. V lost 4 bases and J lost 5; bases outside the gene matches: 9. The CDR3 spans 15 residues. Germline V CDR1 and CDR2: SGHRS, YFSETQ. The sample belongs to a study of CD8 T cells in ankylosing spondylitis. Regarding the study as a whole: For ankylosing spondylitis blood, a TCR beta motif of several highly homologous variants appeared characteristic.

The clonotype was recovered from a male donor with ankylosing spondylitis. This sequence joins TRBV5-1 and TRBJ2-7, with TRBD2 matching 10 bases. Source material: blood, either unsorted or a sorted T cell fraction (not recorded which). The CDR3, as DNA: TGCGCCAGCAGCCCAGTAGCGGGAGGAACCCACGAGCAGTACTTC. Translated: CASSPVAGGTHEQYF.